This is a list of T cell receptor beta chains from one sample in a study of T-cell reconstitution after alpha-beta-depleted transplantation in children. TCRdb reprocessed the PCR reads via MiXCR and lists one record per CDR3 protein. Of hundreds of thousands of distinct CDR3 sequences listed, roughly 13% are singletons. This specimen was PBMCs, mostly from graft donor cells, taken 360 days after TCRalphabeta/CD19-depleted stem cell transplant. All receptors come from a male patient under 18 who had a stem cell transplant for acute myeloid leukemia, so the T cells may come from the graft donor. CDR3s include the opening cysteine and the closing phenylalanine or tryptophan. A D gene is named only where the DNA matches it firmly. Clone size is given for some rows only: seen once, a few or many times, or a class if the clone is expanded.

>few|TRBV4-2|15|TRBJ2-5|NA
CASSQDLGSRETQYF
TGTGCCAGCAGCCAAGATCTCGGTAGCCGGGAGACCCAGTACTTC
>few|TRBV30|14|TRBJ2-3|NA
CAWGPPWGTDTQYF
TGTGCCTGGGGACCGCCGTGGGGCACAGATACGCAGTATTTT
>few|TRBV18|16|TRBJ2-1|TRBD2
CASSPLHSGRAEEQFF
TGTGCCAGCTCACCCCTCCATAGCGGGAGGGCCGAAGAGCAGTTCTTC
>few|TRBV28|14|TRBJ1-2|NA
CASSSLPGIYGYTF
TGTGCCAGCAGTTCACTACCTGGGATCTATGGCTACACCTTC
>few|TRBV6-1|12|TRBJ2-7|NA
CASSEVGSEQYF
TGTGCCAGCAGTGAAGTTGGATCCGAGCAGTACTTC
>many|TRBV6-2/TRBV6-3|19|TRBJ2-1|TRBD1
CASSGPLYAGGSRSNEQFF
TGTGCCAGCAGTGGCCCCCTTTACGCAGGGGGCAGTAGGAGCAATGAGCAGTTCTTC
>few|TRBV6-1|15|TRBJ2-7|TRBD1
CATTVAGGSLHEQYF
TGTGCCACCACCGTAGCAGGGGGATCCTTACACGAGCAGTACTTC
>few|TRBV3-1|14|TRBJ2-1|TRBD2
CASSQAVGGGEQFF
TGTGCCAGCAGCCAAGCCGTCGGGGGAGGGGAGCAGTTCTTC
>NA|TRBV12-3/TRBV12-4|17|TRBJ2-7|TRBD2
CASSPGGQGSGRYEQYF
TGTGCCAGCAGTCCCGGCGGCCAAGGTAGCGGGAGATACGAGCAGTACTTC
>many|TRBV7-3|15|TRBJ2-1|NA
CAWYPGMSSYNEQFF
TGTGCCTGGTACCCCGGGATGAGCTCCTACAATGAGCAGTTCTTC
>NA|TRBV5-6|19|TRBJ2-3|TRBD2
CASSLLAGPIPRSTDTQYF
TGTGCCAGCAGCTTATTAGCGGGACCGATACCGCGCTCCACAGATACGCAGTATTTT